The clone carrying this T cell receptor beta chain was counted many times. Treg sorting used a CD4+CD25+CD127-/low gate. This CDR3 has 14 amino acids. V lost 0 bases to trimming and J lost 4 bases; unmatched junction nucleotides: 0. TCRdb analysed the 5' RACE reads with MiXCR anew, one entry per CDR3 protein. This sample carries 35,000 to 50,000 distinct CDR3 sequences, about a fifth of them seen once, and the ten largest clones take approximately 4.7%. Material for sequencing was Tregs sorted from a lymph node. This rearrangement joins TRBV12-3 or TRBV12-4 to TRBJ1-5; 7 bases are a match to TRBD1. The receptor was isolated from a female donor with breast cancer. The CDR3 is CASSLAQGNQPQHF. For the CDR3, the DNA is TGTGCCAGCAGTTTAGCACAGGGGAATCAGCCCCAGCATTTT.